This is a list of T cell receptor beta chains from one sample in a study of blood T cell repertoires in COVID-19. Sequencing was performed with immunoSEQ multiplex PCR; in TCRdb, only in-frame clones are kept and a portion is missing. The sample shows under 150,000 clones, around 80% of them seen only once. The sequencing sample was made of peripheral blood. These receptors were taken from an elderly man with active or convalescent COVID-19. Both conserved end residues are part of each CDR3. The D gene is left open where the match is weak. Only some rows state a clone size, as once, few, many or a class for expanded clones.

cdr3_aa	cdr3_nt	v_call	j_call	d_call	clone_size
CASRYRGGTEAFF	TGTGCCAGCAGATACAGGGGTGGCACTGAAGCTTTCTTT	TRBV2	TRBJ1-1	TRBD1	NA
CASSTGRFDGYTF	TGTGCCAGTAGTACAGGGAGGTTCGATGGCTACACCTTC	TRBV19	TRBJ1-2	NA	NA
CASSPSFEKLFF	TGTGCCAGCTCACCCAGTTTCGAAAAACTGTTTTTT	TRBV18	TRBJ1-4	NA	once
CASSYDRGAYNEQFF	TGTGCCAGCAGCTACGACAGGGGGGCATACAATGAGCAGTTCTTC	TRBV7-2	TRBJ2-1	TRBD1	NA
CASSQPGQGFYEQYF	TGTGCCAGCAGCCAACCGGGACAGGGTTTCTACGAGCAGTACTTC	TRBV5-6	TRBJ2-7	TRBD1	NA
CASSQEPAGGSNQPQHF	TGCGCCAGCAGCCAAGAGCCGGCAGGGGGTAGCAATCAGCCCCAGCATTTT	TRBV4-3	TRBJ1-5	TRBD1	NA
CASSPGQGVFGYTF	TGTGCCAGCTCGCCGGGACAGGGGGTTTTCGGCTACACCTTC	TRBV18	TRBJ1-2	TRBD1	NA
CASSPTNTGELFF	TGTGCCAGCAGTCCCACAAACACCGGGGAGCTGTTTTTT	TRBV28	TRBJ2-2	NA	NA
CASSAGVGRYEQYF	TGTGCCAGCTCGGCGGGTGTAGGGAGATACGAGCAGTACTTC	TRBV2	TRBJ2-7	NA	NA
CASSPDRADEKLFF	TGTGCCAGCAGCCCGGACAGGGCGGATGAAAAACTGTTTTTT	TRBV7-9	TRBJ1-4	TRBD1	NA
CSVNRGGSEQYF	TGCAGCGTTAACAGGGGGGGATCCGAGCAGTACTTC	TRBV29-1	TRBJ2-7	NA	once